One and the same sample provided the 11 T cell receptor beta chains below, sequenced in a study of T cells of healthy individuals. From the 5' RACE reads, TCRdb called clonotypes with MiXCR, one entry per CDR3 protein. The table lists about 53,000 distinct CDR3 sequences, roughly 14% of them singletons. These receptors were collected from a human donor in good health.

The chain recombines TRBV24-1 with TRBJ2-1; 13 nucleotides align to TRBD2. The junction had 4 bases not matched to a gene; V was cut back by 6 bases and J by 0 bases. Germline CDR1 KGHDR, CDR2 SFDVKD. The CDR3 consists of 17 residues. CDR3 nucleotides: TGTGCCACCAGTCCGGGACTAGCGGGGATCTCCTACAATGAGCAGTTCTTC. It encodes CATSPGLAGISYNEQFF.

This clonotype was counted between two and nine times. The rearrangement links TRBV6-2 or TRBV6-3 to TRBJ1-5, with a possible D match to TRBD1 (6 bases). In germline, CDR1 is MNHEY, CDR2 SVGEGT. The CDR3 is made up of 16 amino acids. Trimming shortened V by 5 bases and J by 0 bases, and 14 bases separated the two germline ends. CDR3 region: CASSPGQDYSNQPQHF. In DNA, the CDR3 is TGTGCCAGCAGTCCGGGACAAGACTATAGCAATCAGCCCCAGCATTTT.

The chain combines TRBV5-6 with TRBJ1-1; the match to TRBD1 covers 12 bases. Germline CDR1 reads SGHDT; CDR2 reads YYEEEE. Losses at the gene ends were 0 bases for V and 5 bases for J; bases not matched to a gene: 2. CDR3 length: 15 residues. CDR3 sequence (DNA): TGTGCCAGCAGCTTGGTGGGACAGGGGGCGACTGAAGCTTTCTTT. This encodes CASSLVGQGATEAFF. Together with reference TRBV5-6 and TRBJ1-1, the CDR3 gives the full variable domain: DAGVTQSPTHLIKTRGQQVTLRCSPKSGHDTVSWYQQALGQGPQFIFQYYEEEERQRGNFPDRFSGHQFPNYSSELNVNALLLGDSALYLCASSLVGQGATEAFFGQGTRLTVV.

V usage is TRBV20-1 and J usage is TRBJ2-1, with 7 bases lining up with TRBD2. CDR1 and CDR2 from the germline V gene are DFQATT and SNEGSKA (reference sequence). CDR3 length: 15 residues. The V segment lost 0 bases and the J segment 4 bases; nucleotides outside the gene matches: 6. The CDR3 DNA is TGCAGTGCTAGAGATTTTGAGGGAGGGTACAATGAGCAGTTCTTC. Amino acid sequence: CSARDFEGGYNEQFF.

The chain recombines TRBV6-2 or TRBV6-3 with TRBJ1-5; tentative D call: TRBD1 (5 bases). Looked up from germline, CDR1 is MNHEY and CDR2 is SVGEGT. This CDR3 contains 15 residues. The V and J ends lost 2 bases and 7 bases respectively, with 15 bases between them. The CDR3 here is CASSYGTAPKQPQHF. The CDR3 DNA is TGTGCCAGCAGTTACGGGACCGCCCCAAAGCAGCCCCAGCATTTT.

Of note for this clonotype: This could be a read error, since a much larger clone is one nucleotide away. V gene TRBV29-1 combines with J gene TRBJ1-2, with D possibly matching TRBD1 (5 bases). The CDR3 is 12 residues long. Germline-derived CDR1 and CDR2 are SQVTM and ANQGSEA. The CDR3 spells CSVEIGTYGHTF. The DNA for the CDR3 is TGCAGCGTTGAAATAGGGACGTATGGCCACACCTTC.

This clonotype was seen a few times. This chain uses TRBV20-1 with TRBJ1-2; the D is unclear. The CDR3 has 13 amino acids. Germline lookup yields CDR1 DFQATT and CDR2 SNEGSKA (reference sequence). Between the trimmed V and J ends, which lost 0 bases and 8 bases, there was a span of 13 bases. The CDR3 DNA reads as TGCAGTGCTAGAGATCCTAGGAGAGGGGGCTACACCTTC. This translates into CSARDPRRGGYTF.

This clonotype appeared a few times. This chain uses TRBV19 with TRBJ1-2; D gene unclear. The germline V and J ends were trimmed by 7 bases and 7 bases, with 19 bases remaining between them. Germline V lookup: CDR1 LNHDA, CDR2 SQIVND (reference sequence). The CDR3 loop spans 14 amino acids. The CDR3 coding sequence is TGTGCCAGTAATGATCGGGCAAAAGTCGCTGGCTACACCTTC. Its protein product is CASNDRAKVAGYTF.

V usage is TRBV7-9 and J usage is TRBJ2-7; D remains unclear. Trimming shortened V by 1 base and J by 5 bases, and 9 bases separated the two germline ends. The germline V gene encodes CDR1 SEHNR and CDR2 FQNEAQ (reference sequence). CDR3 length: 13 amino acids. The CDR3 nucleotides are TGTGCCAGCAGCTTAGGTTCTGGGGACGAGCAGTACTTC. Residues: CASSLGSGDEQYF. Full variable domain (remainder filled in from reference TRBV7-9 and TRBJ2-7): DTGVSQNPRHKITKRGQNVTFRCDPISEHNRLYWYRQTLGQGPEFLTYFQNEAQLEKSRLLSDRFSAERPKGSFSTLEIQRTEQGDSAMYLCASSLGSGDEQYFGPGTRLTVT.

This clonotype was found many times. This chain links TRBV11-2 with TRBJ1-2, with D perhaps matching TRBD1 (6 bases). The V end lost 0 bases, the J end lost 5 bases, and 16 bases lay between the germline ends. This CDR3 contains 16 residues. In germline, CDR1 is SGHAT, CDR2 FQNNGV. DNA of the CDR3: TGTGCCAGCAGCTTAGATCGCGGGGGCGCCGGGTATGGCTACACCTTC. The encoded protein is CASSLDRGGAGYGYTF.

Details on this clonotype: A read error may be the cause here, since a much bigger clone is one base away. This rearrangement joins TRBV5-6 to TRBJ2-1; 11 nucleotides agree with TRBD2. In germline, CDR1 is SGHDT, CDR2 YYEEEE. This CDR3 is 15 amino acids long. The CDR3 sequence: CASSFGTSGYNEQLF. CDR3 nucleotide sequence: TGTGCCAGCAGCTTCGGGACTAGCGGTTACAATGAGCAGTTATTC.